The rows below give T cell receptor beta chains drawn from one sample of a study of T cells in Graves' hyperthyroidism and ophthalmopathy. Using its own MiXCR run on the multiplex PCR reads, TCRdb lists one record per CDR3 protein. The sample carries 300,000 to 350,000 distinct CDR3 sequences, roughly 17% recorded once. Sequencing input: blood. The receptor set was obtained from a man aged 25 to 40 with Graves' hyperthyroidism. CDR3s include the opening cysteine and the closing phenylalanine or tryptophan. Fields, in order: J gene, V gene, clone size, D gene, CDR3 DNA, CDR3 protein. A D gene is named only where the DNA matches it firmly. Only part of the rows carry a size: once, few, many, or a class if the clone is expanded.

j_call: TRBJ2-1
v_call: TRBV18
clone_size: many
d_call: -
cdr3_nt: TGTGCCAGCTCACCTAGTCTGCAGATCAATGAGCAGTTCTTC
cdr3_aa: CASSPSLQINEQFF

j_call: TRBJ2-3
v_call: TRBV27
clone_size: few
d_call: TRBD2
cdr3_nt: TGTGCCAGCAGGGAACTGGGGGGAGGGCCAGATACGCAGTATTTT
cdr3_aa: CASRELGGGPDTQYF

j_call: TRBJ2-3
v_call: TRBV5-5
clone_size: few
d_call: TRBD2
cdr3_nt: TGTGCCAGCAGCCTCTCGGGGGGGAGGACAGCGGATACGCAGTATTTT
cdr3_aa: CASSLSGGRTADTQYF

j_call: TRBJ2-5
v_call: TRBV4-1
clone_size: few
d_call: -
cdr3_nt: TGCGCCAGCAGCCAAGAATCCGGGAGCGGTGAGACCCAGTACTTC
cdr3_aa: CASSQESGSGETQYF

j_call: TRBJ2-5
v_call: TRBV5-1
clone_size: many
d_call: TRBD1
cdr3_nt: TGCGCCAGCACCTTGGTGGGACAGGGCCAAGAGACCCAGTACTTC
cdr3_aa: CASTLVGQGQETQYF

j_call: TRBJ2-7
v_call: TRBV9
clone_size: -
d_call: -
cdr3_nt: TGTGCCAGCAGCGTAGCTCCGGACTCAAGCGAGCAGTACTTC
cdr3_aa: CASSVAPDSSEQYF

j_call: TRBJ2-3
v_call: TRBV5-4
clone_size: many
d_call: TRBD2
cdr3_nt: TGTGCCAGCAGCTTGGACGGACTAGCGGACACAGATACGCAGTATTTT
cdr3_aa: CASSLDGLADTDTQYF

j_call: TRBJ2-7
v_call: TRBV28
clone_size: many
d_call: TRBD1
cdr3_nt: TGTGCCAGCAGACCCGGGACAGGAAGCTACGAGCAGTACTTC
cdr3_aa: CASRPGTGSYEQYF

j_call: TRBJ2-7
v_call: TRBV2
clone_size: many
d_call: -
cdr3_nt: TGTGCCAGCATGCGGGACCAAAACTACGAGCAGTACTTC
cdr3_aa: CASMRDQNYEQYF

j_call: TRBJ2-7
v_call: TRBV3-1
clone_size: many
d_call: -
cdr3_nt: TGTGCCAGCAGCCAAGATCTTGACGAGCAGTACTTC
cdr3_aa: CASSQDLDEQYF

j_call: TRBJ2-7
v_call: TRBV2
clone_size: many
d_call: TRBD2
cdr3_nt: TGTGCCAGCAGTAGTAGCGGGCCTTACGAGCAGTACTTC
cdr3_aa: CASSSSGPYEQYF

j_call: TRBJ2-3
v_call: TRBV20-1
clone_size: many
d_call: TRBD2
cdr3_nt: TGCAGTGCCGCACCGGGGGGGTTCACAGATACGCAGTATTTT
cdr3_aa: CSAAPGGFTDTQYF

j_call: TRBJ2-2
v_call: TRBV2
clone_size: many
d_call: -
cdr3_nt: TGTGCCAGCCGCGCAGGGGCGACCGGGGAGCTGTTTTTT
cdr3_aa: CASRAGATGELFF

j_call: TRBJ2-5
v_call: TRBV6-2/TRBV6-3
clone_size: -
d_call: TRBD2
cdr3_nt: TGTGCCAGCAGTTACAGCCTAGCGGGAGGAAATTTTCAAGAGACCCAGTACTTC
cdr3_aa: CASSYSLAGGNFQETQYF

j_call: TRBJ2-1
v_call: TRBV11-3
clone_size: many
d_call: TRBD2
cdr3_nt: TGTGCCAGCAGCGGGGCTAGCGGGAATGAGCAGTTCTTC
cdr3_aa: CASSGASGNEQFF

j_call: TRBJ2-7
v_call: TRBV30
clone_size: many
d_call: TRBD2
cdr3_nt: TGTGCCTGGAGCGTAGCGGGGTACGAGCAGTACTTC
cdr3_aa: CAWSVAGYEQYF

j_call: TRBJ1-1
v_call: TRBV28
clone_size: many
d_call: -
cdr3_nt: TGTGCCAGCAGTTCTATCATCGAGGGTAGGGATGAAGCTTTCTTT
cdr3_aa: CASSSIIEGRDEAFF

j_call: TRBJ2-1
v_call: TRBV12-5
clone_size: few
d_call: -
cdr3_nt: TGTGCTAGTGGTTTGGGGGCAAGCTCCTACAATGAGCAGTTCTTC
cdr3_aa: CASGLGASSYNEQFF

j_call: TRBJ2-3
v_call: TRBV2
clone_size: many
d_call: TRBD2
cdr3_nt: TGTGCCAGCAGCCTAGCGGAGATCGATACGCAGTATTTT
cdr3_aa: CASSLAEIDTQYF

j_call: TRBJ2-7
v_call: TRBV20-1
clone_size: few
d_call: TRBD1
cdr3_nt: TGCAGTGGAGAGGGACAGGGAGGCGACGAGCAGTACTTC
cdr3_aa: CSGEGQGGDEQYF

j_call: TRBJ2-5
v_call: TRBV24-1
clone_size: few
d_call: -
cdr3_nt: TGTGCCACCAGTGATTTTTCAGAGACCCAGTACTTC
cdr3_aa: CATSDFSETQYF

j_call: TRBJ1-2
v_call: TRBV2
clone_size: many
d_call: -
cdr3_nt: TGTGCCAGCAGTCCGGGAATCGGCGGCTACACCTTC
cdr3_aa: CASSPGIGGYTF

j_call: TRBJ2-1
v_call: TRBV6-1
clone_size: many
d_call: -
cdr3_nt: TGTGCCAGCAGCTACGCGGGGAGTGAGCAGTTCTTC
cdr3_aa: CASSYAGSEQFF

j_call: TRBJ2-1
v_call: TRBV19
clone_size: -
d_call: -
cdr3_nt: TGTGCCAGTAGTCGGGTGGCTGAGCAGTTCTTC
cdr3_aa: CASSRVAEQFF

j_call: TRBJ1-5
v_call: TRBV7-2
clone_size: many
d_call: -
cdr3_nt: TGTGCCAGCAGCTTAATCCCTAGCAATCAGCCCCAGCATTTT
cdr3_aa: CASSLIPSNQPQHF

j_call: TRBJ2-7
v_call: TRBV13
clone_size: many
d_call: TRBD2
cdr3_nt: TGTGCCAGCAGTTTAGGACTAGCCGGGTCGAAATACGAGCAGTACTTC
cdr3_aa: CASSLGLAGSKYEQYF

j_call: TRBJ2-3
v_call: TRBV7-2
clone_size: many
d_call: TRBD2
cdr3_nt: TGTGCCAGCAGCTCTAGCGGGAGAACGACAGATACGCAGTATTTT
cdr3_aa: CASSSSGRTTDTQYF

j_call: TRBJ2-3
v_call: TRBV9
clone_size: -
d_call: TRBD1
cdr3_nt: TGTGCCAGCAGCGTGACAGGGGGCAAAGATACGCAGTATTTT
cdr3_aa: CASSVTGGKDTQYF

j_call: TRBJ1-4
v_call: TRBV19
clone_size: -
d_call: -
cdr3_nt: TGTGCCACCTCCCCCATTAGCAATGAAAAACTGTTTTTT
cdr3_aa: CATSPISNEKLFF

j_call: TRBJ1-3
v_call: TRBV13
clone_size: few
d_call: -
cdr3_nt: TGTGCCAGCAGGAGAGGCCCTGGAAACACCATATATTTT
cdr3_aa: CASRRGPGNTIYF

j_call: TRBJ2-2
v_call: TRBV19
clone_size: few
d_call: -
cdr3_nt: TGTGCCAGTAGTATCAAGGCCGGGGAGCTGTTTTTT
cdr3_aa: CASSIKAGELFF

j_call: TRBJ1-1
v_call: TRBV10-3
clone_size: -
d_call: -
cdr3_nt: TGTGCCATCTCCCCCCAGAACACTGAAGCTTTCTTT
cdr3_aa: CAISPQNTEAFF

j_call: TRBJ2-3
v_call: TRBV6-2/TRBV6-3
clone_size: many
d_call: -
cdr3_nt: TGTGCCAGCAGTTACTCTCCGCAGCGCACAGATACGCAGTATTTT
cdr3_aa: CASSYSPQRTDTQYF

j_call: TRBJ2-1
v_call: TRBV20-1
clone_size: many
d_call: -
cdr3_nt: TGCAGTGCCCCGCGGTCCAGGGAGCAGTTCTTC
cdr3_aa: CSAPRSREQFF

j_call: TRBJ2-7
v_call: TRBV4-1
clone_size: -
d_call: -
cdr3_nt: TGCGCCAGCAGCCAGTCCAACCACGCTACCTACGAGCAGTACTTC
cdr3_aa: CASSQSNHATYEQYF

j_call: TRBJ2-5
v_call: TRBV5-1
clone_size: -
d_call: -
cdr3_nt: TGCGCCAGCAGCTTGAGCGAGCTCCGGGGTGGCCAGTACTTC
cdr3_aa: CASSLSELRGGQYF

j_call: TRBJ2-1
v_call: TRBV10-3
clone_size: many
d_call: -
cdr3_nt: TGTGCCATCAGTGAGTCGTTAGGCAATGAGCAGTTCTTC
cdr3_aa: CAISESLGNEQFF

j_call: TRBJ2-1
v_call: TRBV20-1
clone_size: few
d_call: TRBD2
cdr3_nt: TGCAGTTCCCGGGCCCCCGGGACTAGCGGTAACAATGAGCAGTTCTTC
cdr3_aa: CSSRAPGTSGNNEQFF

j_call: TRBJ2-7
v_call: TRBV7-2
clone_size: many
d_call: TRBD1
cdr3_nt: TGTGCCAGCACCGTTACCGGGACAGGGGCCTACGAGCAGTACTTC
cdr3_aa: CASTVTGTGAYEQYF

j_call: TRBJ2-3
v_call: TRBV5-1
clone_size: few
d_call: -
cdr3_nt: TGCGCCAGCAGCCCCGAGGGGAGCGTTGGGGCAGATACGCAGTATTTT
cdr3_aa: CASSPEGSVGADTQYF

j_call: TRBJ2-1
v_call: TRBV3-1
clone_size: once
d_call: -
cdr3_nt: TGTGCCAGCAGCCAAGAGGGATATAAAGAGTACAATGAGCAGTTCTTC
cdr3_aa: CASSQEGYKEYNEQFF

j_call: TRBJ2-4
v_call: TRBV19
clone_size: few
d_call: TRBD1
cdr3_nt: TGTGCCAGTAGTATCCTGGGACAGAAAAACATTCAGTACTTC
cdr3_aa: CASSILGQKNIQYF

j_call: TRBJ2-2
v_call: TRBV10-3
clone_size: many
d_call: TRBD2
cdr3_nt: TGTGCCATCAGTGAGTCTCTGGTTCGGAGTAGCGGGAGGGCCGTGCCCGGGGAGCTGTTTTTT
cdr3_aa: CAISESLVRSSGRAVPGELFF

j_call: TRBJ1-2
v_call: TRBV6-2/TRBV6-3
clone_size: -
d_call: -
cdr3_nt: TGTGCCAGCAAAGAGGGGGGTTATAGTGGCTACACCTTC
cdr3_aa: CASKEGGYSGYTF

j_call: TRBJ2-3
v_call: TRBV24-1
clone_size: -
d_call: -
cdr3_nt: TGTGCCACCTCTACCCGAAGAAGCACAGATACGCAGTATTTT
cdr3_aa: CATSTRRSTDTQYF

j_call: TRBJ1-3
v_call: TRBV11-2
clone_size: many
d_call: -
cdr3_nt: TGTGCCAGCAGCCCATCTACGAACACCATATATTTT
cdr3_aa: CASSPSTNTIYF

j_call: TRBJ2-5
v_call: TRBV19
clone_size: many
d_call: TRBD2
cdr3_nt: TGTGCCAGTAGTAATACCGGGACTAGCGATGAGACCCAGTACTTC
cdr3_aa: CASSNTGTSDETQYF

j_call: TRBJ2-3
v_call: TRBV3-1
clone_size: -
d_call: -
cdr3_nt: TGTGCCAGCAGCACGCCGGGGGAAACGCAGTATTTT
cdr3_aa: CASSTPGETQYF

j_call: TRBJ1-1
v_call: TRBV28
clone_size: many
d_call: -
cdr3_nt: TGTGCCAGCAGTTCTCTACGCCGGGGCGAAGCTTTCTTT
cdr3_aa: CASSSLRRGEAFF

j_call: TRBJ2-7
v_call: TRBV5-1
clone_size: few
d_call: -
cdr3_nt: TGCGCCAGCAGCTTGGTCGGCCCCGCTGCCTACGAGCAGTACTTC
cdr3_aa: CASSLVGPAAYEQYF

j_call: TRBJ2-5
v_call: TRBV11-3
clone_size: many
d_call: TRBD1
cdr3_nt: TGTGCCAGCAGCCCTCTGACAGGGGAGGAAGCGACCCAGTACTTC
cdr3_aa: CASSPLTGEEATQYF

j_call: TRBJ2-3
v_call: TRBV5-1
clone_size: few
d_call: -
cdr3_nt: TGCGCCAACAGTCTCCGGGAGTACACAGATACGCAGTATTTT
cdr3_aa: CANSLREYTDTQYF

j_call: TRBJ1-1
v_call: TRBV12-3/TRBV12-4
clone_size: many
d_call: TRBD1
cdr3_nt: TGTGCCACACTACGACAGGGCTGGGGGACTGAAGCTTTCTTT
cdr3_aa: CATLRQGWGTEAFF

j_call: TRBJ1-5
v_call: TRBV15
clone_size: many
d_call: TRBD1
cdr3_nt: TGTGCCACCAGCAGGGACAGGGTTTATCAGCCCCAGCATTTT
cdr3_aa: CATSRDRVYQPQHF

j_call: TRBJ2-3
v_call: TRBV5-1
clone_size: many
d_call: TRBD1
cdr3_nt: TGCGCCAGCAGCTTGACAGGGGACCTCACAGATACGCAGTATTTT
cdr3_aa: CASSLTGDLTDTQYF

j_call: TRBJ2-7
v_call: TRBV5-4
clone_size: many
d_call: -
cdr3_nt: TGTGCCAGCAGCGGAGGGCAGGGGGGCGGTAGGGGCTACGAGCAGTACTTC
cdr3_aa: CASSGGQGGGRGYEQYF

j_call: TRBJ2-7
v_call: TRBV5-5
clone_size: many
d_call: TRBD2
cdr3_nt: TGTGCCAGCAGCCCCCTGGTTAGCGGGGCGAACTACGAGCAGTACTTC
cdr3_aa: CASSPLVSGANYEQYF

j_call: TRBJ1-2
v_call: TRBV30
clone_size: many
d_call: -
cdr3_nt: TGTGCCTGGAGTGTACCACCGGGGGCAGAATATGGCTACACCTTC
cdr3_aa: CAWSVPPGAEYGYTF

j_call: TRBJ1-5
v_call: TRBV12-3/TRBV12-4
clone_size: few
d_call: -
cdr3_nt: TGTGCCAGCAGTATGGGGTTCAATCAGCCCCAGCATTTT
cdr3_aa: CASSMGFNQPQHF

j_call: TRBJ1-2
v_call: TRBV7-9
clone_size: -
d_call: TRBD1
cdr3_nt: TGTGCCAGCAGCTTCGGAGACAGGGACGACTATGGCTACACCTTC
cdr3_aa: CASSFGDRDDYGYTF